Listed below are T cell receptor beta chains from one sample, sequenced in a study of siplizumab effects on memory and regulatory T cells. The method was immunoSEQ multiplex PCR; TCRdb's version includes in-frame clones alone and lacks a portion of them. Here the sample spans about 94,000 clones, nearly 95% being singletons. Sequencing was done on a sample of non-Treg CD4+ T cells sorted from blood. The source is a human donor in good health. CDR3s include the opening cysteine and the closing phenylalanine or tryptophan. D genes are given only for firm matches. A row's size may be missing; if present it is once, few, many or a size class.

J	size	D	V	DNA	CDR3
TRBJ1-1	.	.	TRBV19	TGTGCCACCGGAAAGAGGGGGTCTGGCACTGAAGCTTTCTTT	CATGKRGSGTEAFF
TRBJ2-7	.	TRBD2	TRBV6-5	TGTGCCAGCAGTTACTCGGGGACTAAATTATACGAGCAGTACTTC	CASSYSGTKLYEQYF
TRBJ2-3	.	TRBD2	TRBV9	TGTGCCAGCAGCGAGACTAGCGGGGACACAGATACGCAGTATTTT	CASSETSGDTDTQYF
TRBJ2-2	.	.	TRBV6-1	TGTGCCAGCATAAAGGCGGTCATGGGCACCGGGGAGCTGTTTTTT	CASIKAVMGTGELFF
TRBJ1-5	.	.	TRBV30	TGTGCCTGGAGCGGAGGGGCTAGGGGGCCCCAGCATTTT	CAWSGGARGPQHF
TRBJ2-3	.	.	TRBV10-1	TGCGCCAGCAGTGAAAGGGGACGGTCAGATACGCAGTATTTT	CASSERGRSDTQYF
TRBJ1-2	.	.	TRBV10-3	TGTGCCATCAGTGAGTATGAGGATGGCTACACCTTC	CAISEYEDGYTF
TRBJ2-7	.	TRBD2	TRBV6-6	TGTGCCAGCAGGCCCCCGGGACTAGAATACGAGCAGTACTTC	CASRPPGLEYEQYF
TRBJ2-1	.	TRBD2	TRBV6-5	TGTGCCAGCAGTGTACTAGCGGGGGATTACAATGAGCAGTTCTTC	CASSVLAGDYNEQFF
TRBJ2-7	.	TRBD2	TRBV19	TGTGCCAGTACATCACCCGGCCTAGCGGGTGGAGAGCAGTACTTC	CASTSPGLAGGEQYF
TRBJ1-1	once	TRBD1	TRBV7-9	TGTGCCAGCAGTTGGACAGGTCTCCCTGAAGCTTTCTTT	CASSWTGLPEAFF
TRBJ1-1	.	.	TRBV9	TGTGCCAGCAGTGTTAGACTTGACACTGAAGCTTTCTTT	CASSVRLDTEAFF
TRBJ1-2	.	.	TRBV5-1	TGCGCCAGCAGCTTAGTCGGGACGGACTATGGCTACACCTTC	CASSLVGTDYGYTF
TRBJ2-7	.	.	TRBV4-1	TGCGCCAGCAGCCAAGTGCCGGGCCTTGGGGTCTACGAGCAGTACTTC	CASSQVPGLGVYEQYF
TRBJ2-5	few	TRBD2	TRBV6-6	TGTGCCAGCAGCCCTGGGCCGGGACTACTCCAAGAGACCCAGTACTTC	CASSPGPGLLQETQYF
TRBJ1-2	.	.	TRBV5-1	TGCGCCAGCAGCTTGGTCTCGACCACAGGTGGCTACACCTTC	CASSLVSTTGGYTF
TRBJ2-3	.	TRBD2	TRBV6-1	TGTGCCAGCTTAGCGGGGGGCCTCACAGATACGCAGTATTTT	CASLAGGLTDTQYF
TRBJ1-2	.	.	TRBV25-1	TGTGCCAGCAGTGAATTCAGGGCCAGCTATGGCTACACCTTC	CASSEFRASYGYTF
TRBJ2-3	.	.	TRBV7-3	TGTGCCAGCAGCTTAAGCGCGGGGGCGGTAGATACGCAGTATTTT	CASSLSAGAVDTQYF
TRBJ1-2	.	.	TRBV4-2	TGTGCCAGCAGCCAAGATGGGGACGGCTACACCTTC	CASSQDGDGYTF
TRBJ2-1	.	.	TRBV7-9	TGTGCCAGCAGCTTAGAGGTCTCCAATGAGCAGTTCTTC	CASSLEVSNEQFF
TRBJ2-3	.	.	TRBV9	TGTGCCAGCAGCCCCGGCGGTGGAGCCGTCCGTGGCACAGATACGCAGTATTTT	CASSPGGGAVRGTDTQYF
TRBJ1-2	.	TRBD1	TRBV29-1	TGCAGCGTTGACGGAGGACAGGATTTCTATGGCTACACCTTC	CSVDGGQDFYGYTF
TRBJ1-2	.	.	TRBV6-6	TGTGCCAGCAGTTACTCGAAGGGGAGTGGCTACACCTTC	CASSYSKGSGYTF
TRBJ2-7	.	.	TRBV19	TGTGCCAGTAGAGGGGTAAACTCCTACGAGCAGTACTTC	CASRGVNSYEQYF
TRBJ2-2	.	.	TRBV6-6	TGTGCCAGCAGCCCCGCGGGTTGGGAGCTGTTTTTT	CASSPAGWELFF
TRBJ1-4	.	.	TRBV27	TGTGCCAGCAGTTTCCGGGGGAATAATGAAAAACTGTTTTTT	CASSFRGNNEKLFF
TRBJ2-7	.	TRBD1	TRBV11-2	TGTGCCAGCAGCCCGGGACAGGGCTACGAGCAGTACTTC	CASSPGQGYEQYF
TRBJ1-1	.	.	TRBV14	TGTGCCAGCAGCCAAGAATCCCCCCAGGGGGAAGCTTTCTTT	CASSQESPQGEAFF
TRBJ1-4	.	.	TRBV7-2	TGTGCCAGCAGCAAAACGTGGGGACCTAATGAAAAACTGTTTTTT	CASSKTWGPNEKLFF
TRBJ2-2	.	.	TRBV19	TGTGCCAGTAGTAGAGAGAAGGGGGGGACCGGGGAGCTGTTTTTT	CASSREKGGTGELFF
TRBJ1-6	once	TRBD1	TRBV7-2	TGTGCCAGCAGACCCAGACAGGGGGCAGGATCACCCCTCCACTTT	CASRPRQGAGSPLHF
TRBJ1-2	once	.	TRBV7-6	TGTGCCAGCAGCTTAGCGCGGGCAGGGCGAGGGTATGGCTACACCTTC	CASSLARAGRGYGYTF
TRBJ2-7	.	.	TRBV10-2	TGCGCCAGCTCCTTGGCCGGGGAGCAGTACTTC	CASSLAGEQYF
TRBJ2-7	.	.	TRBV7-2	TGTGCCAGCAGCTTACTAGCGAGGAACGCCTACGAGCAGTACTTC	CASSLLARNAYEQYF
TRBJ2-3	.	TRBD2	TRBV5-1	TGCGCCAGCAGCGTGACTAGCGGGGGAGATACGCAGTATTTT	CASSVTSGGDTQYF
TRBJ1-1	.	.	TRBV19	TGTGCCAGTAGTATAGATTTAGGCCAGTCGATGAACACTGAAGCTTTCTTT	CASSIDLGQSMNTEAFF
TRBJ2-3	.	TRBD2	TRBV11-2	TGTGCCAGCAGCTTACGGGGGGGAACGGCAGATACGCAGTATTTT	CASSLRGGTADTQYF
TRBJ1-2	.	.	TRBV28	TGTGCCAGCAGTTTCCCCTCCGGGGGAGGCTACACCTTC	CASSFPSGGGYTF
TRBJ2-2	.	TRBD2	TRBV28	TGTGCCAGCAGCCCTCCCCTAGCGGGGGGGACCGGGGAGCTGTTTTTT	CASSPPLAGGTGELFF
TRBJ1-1	.	.	TRBV7-9	TGTGCCAGCAGCCCCCGGGGGGGGTATAGTTTGAACACTGAAGCTTTCTTT	CASSPRGGYSLNTEAFF
TRBJ2-7	.	TRBD2	TRBV4-1	TGCGCCAGCAGCCGAACACTAGCGGGAGGCTCCTACGAGCAGTACTTC	CASSRTLAGGSYEQYF
TRBJ2-7	.	.	TRBV5-3	TGTGCCAGAAGGCCTTTGGACAGAGACTACGAGCAGTACTTC	CARRPLDRDYEQYF
TRBJ2-1	.	.	TRBV6-1	TGTGCCAGCAGTGAAGTCGACAATGAGCAGTTCTTC	CASSEVDNEQFF
TRBJ2-1	.	.	TRBV5-1	TGCGCCAGCAGCTTAAGGGAATCCTACAATGAGCAGTTCTTC	CASSLRESYNEQFF
TRBJ1-6	once	TRBD1	TRBV5-1	TGCGCCAGCACCCGGGACAGAAATAATTCACCCCTCCACTTT	CASTRDRNNSPLHF
TRBJ1-1	once	.	TRBV4-1	TGCGCCAGCAGCTGGTGGGGACATAAAAACACTGAAGCTTTCTTT	CASSWWGHKNTEAFF